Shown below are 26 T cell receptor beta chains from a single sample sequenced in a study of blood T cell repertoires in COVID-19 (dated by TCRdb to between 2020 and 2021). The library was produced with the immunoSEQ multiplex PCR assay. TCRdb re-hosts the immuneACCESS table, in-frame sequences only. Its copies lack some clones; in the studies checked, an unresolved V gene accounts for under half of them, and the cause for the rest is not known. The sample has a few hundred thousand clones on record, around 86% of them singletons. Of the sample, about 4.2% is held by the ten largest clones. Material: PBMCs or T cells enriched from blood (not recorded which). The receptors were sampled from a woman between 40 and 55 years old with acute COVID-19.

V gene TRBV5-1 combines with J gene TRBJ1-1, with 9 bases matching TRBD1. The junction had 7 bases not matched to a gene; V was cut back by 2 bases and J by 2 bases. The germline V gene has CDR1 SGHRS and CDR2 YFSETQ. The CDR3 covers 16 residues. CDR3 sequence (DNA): TGCGCCAGCAGCTTTCAACAGGGGGCAGGTAACACTGAAGCTTTCTTT. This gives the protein CASSFQQGAGNTEAFF.

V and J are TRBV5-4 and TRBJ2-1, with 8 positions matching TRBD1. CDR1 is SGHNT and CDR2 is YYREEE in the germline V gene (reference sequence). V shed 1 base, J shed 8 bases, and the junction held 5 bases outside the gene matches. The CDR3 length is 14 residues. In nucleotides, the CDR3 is TGTGCCAGCAGCTTGTTACAGGGGGTCGATGAGCAGTTCTTC. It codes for CASSLLQGVDEQFF.

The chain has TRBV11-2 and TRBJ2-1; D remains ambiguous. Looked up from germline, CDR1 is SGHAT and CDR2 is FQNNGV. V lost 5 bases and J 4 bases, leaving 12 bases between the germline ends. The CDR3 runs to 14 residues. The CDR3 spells CASSLQRVYNEQFF. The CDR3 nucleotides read TGTGCCAGCAGCCTCCAGCGCGTATACAATGAGCAGTTCTTC.

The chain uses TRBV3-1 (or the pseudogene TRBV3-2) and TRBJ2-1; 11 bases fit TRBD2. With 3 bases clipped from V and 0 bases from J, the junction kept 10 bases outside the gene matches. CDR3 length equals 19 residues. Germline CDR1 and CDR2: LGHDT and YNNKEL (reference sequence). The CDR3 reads CASSHASGGPRSSYNEQFF. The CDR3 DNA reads TGTGCCAGCAGCCATGCTAGCGGGGGGCCGCGTAGCTCCTACAATGAGCAGTTCTTC.

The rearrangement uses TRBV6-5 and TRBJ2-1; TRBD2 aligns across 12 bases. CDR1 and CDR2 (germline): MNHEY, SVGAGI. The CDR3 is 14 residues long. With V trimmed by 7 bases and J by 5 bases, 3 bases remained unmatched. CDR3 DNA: TGTGCCAGCAATGGACTAGCGGGGAACAATGAGCAGTTCTTC. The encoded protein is CASNGLAGNNEQFF.

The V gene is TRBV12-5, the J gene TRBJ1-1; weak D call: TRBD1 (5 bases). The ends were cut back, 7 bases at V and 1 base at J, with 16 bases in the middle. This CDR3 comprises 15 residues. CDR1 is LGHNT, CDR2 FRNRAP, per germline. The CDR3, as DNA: TGTGCTAGTGCCCCTCGGGGGGACGGGAACACTGAAGCTTTCTTT. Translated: CASAPRGDGNTEAFF.

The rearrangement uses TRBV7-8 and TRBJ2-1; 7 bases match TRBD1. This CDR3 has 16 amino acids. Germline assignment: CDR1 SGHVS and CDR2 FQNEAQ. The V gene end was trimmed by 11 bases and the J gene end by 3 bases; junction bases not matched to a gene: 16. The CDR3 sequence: CACAKGGPRDYNEQFF. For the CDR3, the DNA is TGTGCCTGCGCAAAAGGGGGCCCTCGGGACTACAATGAGCAGTTCTTC.

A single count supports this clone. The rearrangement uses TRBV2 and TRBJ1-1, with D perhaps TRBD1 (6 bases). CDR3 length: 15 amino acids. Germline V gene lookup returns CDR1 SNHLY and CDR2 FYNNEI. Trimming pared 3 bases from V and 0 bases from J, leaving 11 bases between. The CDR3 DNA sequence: TGTGCCAGCAGTGAGCAGGGGCGAATGAACACTGAAGCTTTCTTT. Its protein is CASSEQGRMNTEAFF.

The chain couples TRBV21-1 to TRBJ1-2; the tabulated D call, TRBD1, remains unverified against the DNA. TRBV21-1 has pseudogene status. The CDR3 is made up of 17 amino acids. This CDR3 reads CASSKVWAAGPNYGYTF. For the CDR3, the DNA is TGTGCCAGCAGCAAAGTTTGGGCTGCCGGTCCCAACTATGGCTACACCTTC.

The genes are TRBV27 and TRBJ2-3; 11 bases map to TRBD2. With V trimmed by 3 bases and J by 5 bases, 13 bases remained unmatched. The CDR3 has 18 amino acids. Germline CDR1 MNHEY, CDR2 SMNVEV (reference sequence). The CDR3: CASSLGELAGGPGDTQYF. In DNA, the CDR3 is TGTGCCAGCAGTTTGGGGGAATTAGCGGGAGGGCCCGGAGATACGCAGTATTTT.

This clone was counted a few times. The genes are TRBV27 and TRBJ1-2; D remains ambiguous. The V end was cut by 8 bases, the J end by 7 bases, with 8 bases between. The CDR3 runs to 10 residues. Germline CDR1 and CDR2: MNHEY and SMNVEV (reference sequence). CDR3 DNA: TGTGCCAGCTCCTCAGGTGGCTACACCTTC. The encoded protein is CASSSGGYTF.

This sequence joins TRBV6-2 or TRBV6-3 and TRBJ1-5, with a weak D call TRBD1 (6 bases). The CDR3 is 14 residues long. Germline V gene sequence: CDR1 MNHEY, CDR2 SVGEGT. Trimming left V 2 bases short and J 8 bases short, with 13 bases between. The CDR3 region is CASSYGQGTKPQHF. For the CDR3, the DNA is TGTGCCAGCAGTTACGGGCAGGGGACTAAGCCCCAGCATTTT.

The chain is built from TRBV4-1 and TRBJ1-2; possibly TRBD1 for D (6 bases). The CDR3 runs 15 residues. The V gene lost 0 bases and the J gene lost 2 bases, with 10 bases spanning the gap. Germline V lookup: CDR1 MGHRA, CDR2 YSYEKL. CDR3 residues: CASSQEDRSNYGYTF. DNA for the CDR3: TGCGCCAGCAGCCAAGAAGACAGGTCCAACTATGGCTACACCTTC.

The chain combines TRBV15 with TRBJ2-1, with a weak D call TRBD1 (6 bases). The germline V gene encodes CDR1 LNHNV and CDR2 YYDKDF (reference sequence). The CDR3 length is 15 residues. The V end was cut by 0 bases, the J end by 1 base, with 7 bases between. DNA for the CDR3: TGTGCCACCAGCAGAGAGGGGGCATCCTACAATGAGCAGTTCTTC. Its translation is CATSREGASYNEQFF.

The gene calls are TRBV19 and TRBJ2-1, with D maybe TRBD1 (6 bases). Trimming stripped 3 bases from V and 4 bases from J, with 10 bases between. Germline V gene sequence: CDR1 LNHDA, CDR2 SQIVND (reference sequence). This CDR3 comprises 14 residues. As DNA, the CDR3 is TGTGCCAGTAGTATTTCAGGGGAATACAATGAGCAGTTCTTC. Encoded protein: CASSISGEYNEQFF.

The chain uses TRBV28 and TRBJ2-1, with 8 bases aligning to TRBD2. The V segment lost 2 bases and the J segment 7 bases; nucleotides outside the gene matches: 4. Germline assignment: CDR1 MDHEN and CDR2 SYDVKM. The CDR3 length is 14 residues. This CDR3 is CASSLGLARNEQFF. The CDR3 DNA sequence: TGTGCCAGCAGTTTAGGACTAGCCCGAAATGAGCAGTTCTTC.

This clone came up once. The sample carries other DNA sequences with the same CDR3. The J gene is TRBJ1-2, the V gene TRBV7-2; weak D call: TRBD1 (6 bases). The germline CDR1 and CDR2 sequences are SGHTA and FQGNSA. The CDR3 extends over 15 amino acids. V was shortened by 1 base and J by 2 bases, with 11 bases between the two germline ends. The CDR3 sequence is CASSLVGQGNYGYTF. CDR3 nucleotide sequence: TGTGCCAGCAGCTTAGTTGGGCAGGGGAACTATGGCTACACCTTC.

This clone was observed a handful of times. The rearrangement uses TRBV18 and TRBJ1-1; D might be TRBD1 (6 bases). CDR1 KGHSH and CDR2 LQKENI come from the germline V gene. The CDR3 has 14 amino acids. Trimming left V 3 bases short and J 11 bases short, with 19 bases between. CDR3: CASSPDRGGSYAFF. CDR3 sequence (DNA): TGTGCCAGCTCACCGGACAGAGGTGGGTCCTATGCTTTCTTT.

CDR3 residues: CASSPWGGEGSYEQYF. CDR3 bases: TGTGCCAGCAGCCCGTGGGGGGGCGAGGGCTCCTACGAGCAGTACTTC. The chain couples TRBV27 to TRBJ2-7; the D gene is possibly TRBD2 (7 bases). Germline V gives CDR1 MNHEY, CDR2 SMNVEV (reference sequence). The CDR3 covers 16 residues. V lost 6 bases, J lost 0 bases, and 18 bases lay in between.

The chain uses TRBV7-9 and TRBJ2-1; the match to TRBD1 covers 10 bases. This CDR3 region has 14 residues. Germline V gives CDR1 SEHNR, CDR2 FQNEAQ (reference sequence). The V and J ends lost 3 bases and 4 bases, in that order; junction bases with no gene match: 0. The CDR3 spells CASSLGQGYNEQFF. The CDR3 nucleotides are TGTGCCAGCAGCTTGGGACAGGGGTACAATGAGCAGTTCTTC.

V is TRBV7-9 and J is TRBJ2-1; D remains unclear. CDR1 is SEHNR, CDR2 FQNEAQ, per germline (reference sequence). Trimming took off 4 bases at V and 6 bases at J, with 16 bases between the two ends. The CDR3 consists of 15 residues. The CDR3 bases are TGTGCCAGCAGCTCGCCGCCTAGGTTAGGCAATGAGCAGTTCTTC. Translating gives CASSSPPRLGNEQFF.

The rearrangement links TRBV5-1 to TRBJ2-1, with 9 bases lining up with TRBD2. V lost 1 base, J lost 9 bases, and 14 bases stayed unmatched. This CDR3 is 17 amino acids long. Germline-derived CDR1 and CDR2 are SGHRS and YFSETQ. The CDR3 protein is CASSLLGSGSSSGEQFF. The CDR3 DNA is TGCGCCAGCAGCTTGTTGGGTAGCGGGAGTTCCTCCGGTGAGCAGTTCTTC.

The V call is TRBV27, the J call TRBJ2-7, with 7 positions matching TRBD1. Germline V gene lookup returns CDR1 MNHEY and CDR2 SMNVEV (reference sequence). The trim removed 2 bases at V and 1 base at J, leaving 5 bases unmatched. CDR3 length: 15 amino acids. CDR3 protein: CASSLKGTESYEQYF. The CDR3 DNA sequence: TGTGCCAGCAGTTTAAAGGGGACAGAGTCCTACGAGCAGTACTTC.

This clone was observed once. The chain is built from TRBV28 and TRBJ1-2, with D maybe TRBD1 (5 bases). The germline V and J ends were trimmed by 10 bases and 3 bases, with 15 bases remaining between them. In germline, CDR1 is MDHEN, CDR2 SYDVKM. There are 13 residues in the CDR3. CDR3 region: CATATVYYYGYTF. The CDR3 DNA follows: TGTGCCACCGCGACAGTCTACTACTATGGCTACACCTTC.

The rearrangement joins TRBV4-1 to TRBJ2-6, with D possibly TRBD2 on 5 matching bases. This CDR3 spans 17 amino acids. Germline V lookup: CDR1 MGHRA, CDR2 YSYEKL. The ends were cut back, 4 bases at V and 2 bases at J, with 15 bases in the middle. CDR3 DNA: TGCGCCAGCAGCCTTAACTATGTCGGGGCTGGGGCCAACGTCCTGACTTTC. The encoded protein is CASSLNYVGAGANVLTF.

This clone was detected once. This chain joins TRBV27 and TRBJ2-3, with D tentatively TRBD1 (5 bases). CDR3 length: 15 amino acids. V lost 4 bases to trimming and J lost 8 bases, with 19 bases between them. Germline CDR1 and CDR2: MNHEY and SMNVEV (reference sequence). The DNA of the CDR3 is TGTGCCAGCAGTTCCCAAAGCGTCCAGGGTGGTACGCAGTATTTT. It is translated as CASSSQSVQGGTQYF.